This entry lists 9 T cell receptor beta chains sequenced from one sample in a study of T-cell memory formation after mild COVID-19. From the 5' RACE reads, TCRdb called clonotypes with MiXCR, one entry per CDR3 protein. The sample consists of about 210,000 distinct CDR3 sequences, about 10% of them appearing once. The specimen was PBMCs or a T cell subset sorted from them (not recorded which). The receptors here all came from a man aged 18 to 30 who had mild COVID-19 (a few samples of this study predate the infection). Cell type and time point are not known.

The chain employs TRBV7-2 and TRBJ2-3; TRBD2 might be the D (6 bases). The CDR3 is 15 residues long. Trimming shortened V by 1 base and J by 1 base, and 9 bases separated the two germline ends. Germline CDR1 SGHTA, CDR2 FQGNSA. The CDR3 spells CASSLEGGGTDTQYF. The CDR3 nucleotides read TGTGCCAGCAGCTTAGAGGGCGGGGGCACAGATACGCAGTATTTT.

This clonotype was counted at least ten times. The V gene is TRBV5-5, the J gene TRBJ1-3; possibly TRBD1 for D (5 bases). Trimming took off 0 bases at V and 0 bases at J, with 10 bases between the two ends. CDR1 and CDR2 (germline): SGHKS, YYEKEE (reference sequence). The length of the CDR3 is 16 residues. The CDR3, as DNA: TGTGCCAGCAGCTTGGGACAGACCTCCTCTGGAAACACCATATATTTT. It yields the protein CASSLGQTSSGNTIYF.

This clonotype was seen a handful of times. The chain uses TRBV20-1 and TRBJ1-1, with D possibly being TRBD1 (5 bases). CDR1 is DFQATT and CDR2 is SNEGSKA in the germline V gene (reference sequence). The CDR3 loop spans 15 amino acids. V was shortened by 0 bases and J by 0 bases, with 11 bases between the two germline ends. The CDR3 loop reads CSARDGRDVNTEAFF. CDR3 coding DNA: TGCAGTGCTAGAGACGGGAGGGACGTGAACACTGAAGCTTTCTTT.

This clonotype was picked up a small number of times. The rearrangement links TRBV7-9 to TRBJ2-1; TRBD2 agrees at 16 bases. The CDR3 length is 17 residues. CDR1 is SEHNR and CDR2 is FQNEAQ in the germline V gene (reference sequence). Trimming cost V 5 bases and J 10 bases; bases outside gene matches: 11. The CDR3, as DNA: TGTGCCAGCAGCCTGTATGGGACTAGCGGGGGGGCCCGGGAGCAGTTCTTC. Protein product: CASSLYGTSGGAREQFF.

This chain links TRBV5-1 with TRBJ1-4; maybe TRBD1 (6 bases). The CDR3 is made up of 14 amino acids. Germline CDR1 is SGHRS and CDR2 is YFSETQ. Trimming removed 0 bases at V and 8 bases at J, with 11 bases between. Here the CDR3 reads CASSLGQEGEKLFF. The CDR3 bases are TGCGCCAGCAGCTTGGGACAGGAGGGGGAAAAACTGTTTTTT.

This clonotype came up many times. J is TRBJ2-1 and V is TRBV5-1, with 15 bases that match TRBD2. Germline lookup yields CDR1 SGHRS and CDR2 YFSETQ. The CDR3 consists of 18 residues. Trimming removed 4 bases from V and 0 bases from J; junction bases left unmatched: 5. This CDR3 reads CASSEGLAGGHSYNEQFF. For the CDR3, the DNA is TGCGCCAGCAGCGAGGGACTAGCGGGGGGCCACTCCTACAATGAGCAGTTCTTC.

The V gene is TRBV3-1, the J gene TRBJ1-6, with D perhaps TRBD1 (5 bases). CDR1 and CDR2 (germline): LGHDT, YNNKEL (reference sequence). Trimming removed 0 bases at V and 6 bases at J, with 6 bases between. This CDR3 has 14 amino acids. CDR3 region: CASSQEGANSPLHF. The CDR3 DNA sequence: TGTGCCAGCAGCCAAGAAGGGGCTAATTCACCCCTCCACTTT.

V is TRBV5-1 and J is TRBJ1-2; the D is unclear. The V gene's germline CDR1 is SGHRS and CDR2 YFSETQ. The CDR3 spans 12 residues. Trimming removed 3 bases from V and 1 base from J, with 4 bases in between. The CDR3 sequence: CASSSDNYGYTF. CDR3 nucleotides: TGCGCCAGCAGCTCGGATAACTATGGCTACACCTTC.

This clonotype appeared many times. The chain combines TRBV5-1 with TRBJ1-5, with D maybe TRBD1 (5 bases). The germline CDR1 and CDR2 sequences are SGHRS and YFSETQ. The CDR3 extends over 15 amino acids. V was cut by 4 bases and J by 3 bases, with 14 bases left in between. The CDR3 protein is CASSTGTEANQPQHF. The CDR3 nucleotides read TGCGCCAGCAGCACCGGGACGGAGGCCAATCAGCCCCAGCATTTT.